What follows is one T cell receptor beta chain and its context. The data are from a study of technical replicates of blood from a few donors. Trimming cost V 3 bases and J 4 bases, with 14 bases left between them. Germline V lookup: CDR1 SGDLS, CDR2 YYNGEE. The CDR3 extends over 15 amino acids. Data came from immunoSEQ multiplex PCR; TCRdb stores just in-frame clones and leaves some out. Of about 83,000 clones listed, about 94% are singletons. This TCR came from a human donor in good health. Sequenced material: T cells isolated from PBMCs. The chain joins TRBV9 to TRBJ2-1; D perhaps matches TRBD2 (6 bases). The CDR3 DNA follows: TGTGCCAGCAGCGCTCCGGGACTTCTTTACAATGAGCAGTTCTTC. It encodes CASSAPGLLYNEQFF.